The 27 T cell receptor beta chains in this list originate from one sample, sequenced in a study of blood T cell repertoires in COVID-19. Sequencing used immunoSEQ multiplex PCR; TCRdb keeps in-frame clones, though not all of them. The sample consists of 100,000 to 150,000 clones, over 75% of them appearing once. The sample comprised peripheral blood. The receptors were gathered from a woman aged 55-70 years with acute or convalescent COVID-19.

For the CDR3, the DNA is TGCGCCAGCAGCTTGGCCCAGGGGGCGCGGGCTGAAGCTTTCTTT. Its protein product is CASSLAQGARAEAFF. The V and J genes are TRBV5-1 and TRBJ1-1; 8 nucleotides agree with TRBD1. The V and J ends lost 0 bases and 6 bases, in that order; junction bases with no gene match: 7. There are 15 residues in the CDR3. Germline V lookup: CDR1 SGHRS, CDR2 YFSETQ.

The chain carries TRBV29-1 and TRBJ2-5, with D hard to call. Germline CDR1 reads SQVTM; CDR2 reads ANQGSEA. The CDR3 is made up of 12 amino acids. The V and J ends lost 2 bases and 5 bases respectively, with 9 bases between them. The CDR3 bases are TGCAGCGTTGAATTACGGGTTGAGACCCAGTACTTC. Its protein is CSVELRVETQYF.

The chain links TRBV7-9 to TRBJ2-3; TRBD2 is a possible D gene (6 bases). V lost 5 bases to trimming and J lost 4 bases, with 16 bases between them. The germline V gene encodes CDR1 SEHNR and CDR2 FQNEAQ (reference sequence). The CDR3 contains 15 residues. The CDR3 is CASSLGGALSDTQYF. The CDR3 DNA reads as TGTGCCAGCAGCCTGGGCGGGGCCCTCTCAGATACGCAGTATTTT.

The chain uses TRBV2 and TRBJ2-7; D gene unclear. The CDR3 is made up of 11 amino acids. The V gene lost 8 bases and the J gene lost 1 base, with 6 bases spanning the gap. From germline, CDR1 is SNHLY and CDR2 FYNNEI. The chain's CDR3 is CASGASYEQYV. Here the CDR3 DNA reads TGTGCCAGCGGAGCGTCCTACGAGCAGTACGTC.

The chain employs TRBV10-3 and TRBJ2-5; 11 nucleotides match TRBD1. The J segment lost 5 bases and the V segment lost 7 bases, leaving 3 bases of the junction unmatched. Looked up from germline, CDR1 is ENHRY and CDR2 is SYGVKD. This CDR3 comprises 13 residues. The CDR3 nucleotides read TGTGCCATCAAGGGACAGGGGGTTGAGACCCAGTACTTC. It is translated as CAIKGQGVETQYF.

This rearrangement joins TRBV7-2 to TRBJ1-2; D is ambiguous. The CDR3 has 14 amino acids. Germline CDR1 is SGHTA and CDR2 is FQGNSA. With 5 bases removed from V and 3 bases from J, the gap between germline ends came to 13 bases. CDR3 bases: TGTGCCAGCAGCCGTGACTTCCAAGACTATGGCTACACCTTC. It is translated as CASSRDFQDYGYTF. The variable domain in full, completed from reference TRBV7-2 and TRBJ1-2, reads GAGVSQSPSNKVTEKGKDVELRCDPISGHTALYWYRQSLGQGLEFLIYFQGNSAPDKSGLPSDRFSAERTGGSVSTLTIQRTQQEDSAVYLCASSRDFQDYGYTFGSGTRLTVV.

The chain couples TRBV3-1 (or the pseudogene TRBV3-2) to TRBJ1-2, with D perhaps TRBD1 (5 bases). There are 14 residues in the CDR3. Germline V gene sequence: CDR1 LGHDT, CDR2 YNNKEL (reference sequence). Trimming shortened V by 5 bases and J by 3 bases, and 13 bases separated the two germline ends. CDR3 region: CASSSVRGDYGYTF. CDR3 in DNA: TGTGCCAGCAGCTCAGTCCGGGGGGACTATGGCTACACCTTC.

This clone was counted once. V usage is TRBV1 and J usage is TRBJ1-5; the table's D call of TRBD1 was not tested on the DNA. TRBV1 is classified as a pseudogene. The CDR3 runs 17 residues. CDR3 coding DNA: TGCACCAGCAGCCAGAGACAGGGACTTCTTAGCAATCAGCCCCAGCATTTT. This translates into CTSSQRQGLLSNQPQHF.

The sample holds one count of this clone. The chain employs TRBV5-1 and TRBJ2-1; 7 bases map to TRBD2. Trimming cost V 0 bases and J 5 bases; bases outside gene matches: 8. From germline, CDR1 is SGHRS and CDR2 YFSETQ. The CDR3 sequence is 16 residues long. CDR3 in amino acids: CASSLGPAGTHNEQFF. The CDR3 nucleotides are TGCGCCAGCAGCTTGGGTCCAGCGGGAACCCACAATGAGCAGTTCTTC. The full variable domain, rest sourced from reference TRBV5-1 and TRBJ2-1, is KAGVTQTPRYLIKTRGQQVTLSCSPISGHRSVSWYQQTPGQGLQFLFEYFSETQRNKGNFPGRFSGRQFSNSRSEMNVSTLELGDSALYLCASSLGPAGTHNEQFFGPGTRLTVL.

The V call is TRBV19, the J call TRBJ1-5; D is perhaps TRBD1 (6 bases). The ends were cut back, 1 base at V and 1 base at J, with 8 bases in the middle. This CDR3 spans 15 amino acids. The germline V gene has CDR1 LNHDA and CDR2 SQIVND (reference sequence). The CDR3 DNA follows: TGTGCCAGTAGTATAGCACAGGGAAGCAATCAGCCCCAGCATTTT. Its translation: CASSIAQGSNQPQHF.

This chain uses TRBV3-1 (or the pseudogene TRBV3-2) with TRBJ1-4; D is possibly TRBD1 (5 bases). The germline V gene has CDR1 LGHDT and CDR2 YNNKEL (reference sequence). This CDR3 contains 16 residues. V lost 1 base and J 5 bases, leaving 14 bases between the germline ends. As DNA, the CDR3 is TGTGCCAGCAGCCAAGGCGGGGGGGTCGTGAATGAAAAACTGTTTTTT. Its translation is CASSQGGGVVNEKLFF.

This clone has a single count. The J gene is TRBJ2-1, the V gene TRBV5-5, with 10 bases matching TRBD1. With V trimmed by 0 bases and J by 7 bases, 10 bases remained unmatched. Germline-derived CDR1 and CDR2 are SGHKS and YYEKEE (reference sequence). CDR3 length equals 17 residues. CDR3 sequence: CASSLGMTGGARNEQFF. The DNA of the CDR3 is TGTGCCAGCAGCTTGGGGATGACAGGGGGCGCCCGAAATGAGCAGTTCTTC.

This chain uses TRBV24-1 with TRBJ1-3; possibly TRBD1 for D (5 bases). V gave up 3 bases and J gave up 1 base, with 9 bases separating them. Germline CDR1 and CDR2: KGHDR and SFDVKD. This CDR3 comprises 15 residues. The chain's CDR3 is CATSDPDRSGNTIYF. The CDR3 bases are TGTGCCACCAGTGATCCCGACAGATCTGGAAACACCATATATTTT.

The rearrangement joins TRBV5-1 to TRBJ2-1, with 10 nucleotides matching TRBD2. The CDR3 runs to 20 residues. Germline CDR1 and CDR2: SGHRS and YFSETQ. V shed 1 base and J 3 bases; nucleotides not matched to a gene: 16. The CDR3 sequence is CASSLSASSGSRGNYNEQFF. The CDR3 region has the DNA TGCGCCAGCAGCTTGAGTGCGTCTAGCGGGAGTAGAGGGAACTACAATGAGCAGTTCTTC.

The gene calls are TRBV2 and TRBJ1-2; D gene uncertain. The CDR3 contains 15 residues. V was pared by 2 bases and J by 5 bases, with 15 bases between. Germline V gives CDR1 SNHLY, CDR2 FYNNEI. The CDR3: CASSELSSGLYGYTF. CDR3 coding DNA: TGTGCCAGCAGTGAACTGTCTAGCGGACTGTATGGCTACACCTTC.

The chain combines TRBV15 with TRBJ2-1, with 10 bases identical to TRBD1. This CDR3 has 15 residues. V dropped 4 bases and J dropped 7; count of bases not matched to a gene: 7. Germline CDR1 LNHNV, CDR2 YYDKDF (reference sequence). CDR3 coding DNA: TGTGCCACCAGCACAGACAGGGGGCGCGTGAATGAGCAGTTCTTC. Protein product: CATSTDRGRVNEQFF.

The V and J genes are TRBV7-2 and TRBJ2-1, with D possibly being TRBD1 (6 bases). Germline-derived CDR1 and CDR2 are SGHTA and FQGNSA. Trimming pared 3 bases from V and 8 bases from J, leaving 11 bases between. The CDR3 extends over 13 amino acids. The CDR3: CASSFTGWDEQFF. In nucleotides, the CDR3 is TGTGCCAGCAGCTTCACAGGGTGGGATGAGCAGTTCTTC.

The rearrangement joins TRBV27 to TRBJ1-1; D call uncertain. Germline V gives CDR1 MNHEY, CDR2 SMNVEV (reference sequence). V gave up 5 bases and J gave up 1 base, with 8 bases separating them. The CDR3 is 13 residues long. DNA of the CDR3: TGTGCCAGCAGTCTAGTCCCGAACACTGAAGCTTTCTTT. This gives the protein CASSLVPNTEAFF.

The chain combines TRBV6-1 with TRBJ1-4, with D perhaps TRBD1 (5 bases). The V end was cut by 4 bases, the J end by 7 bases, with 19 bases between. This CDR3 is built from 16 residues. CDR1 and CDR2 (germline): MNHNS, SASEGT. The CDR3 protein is CASSAPPDRLFEKLFF. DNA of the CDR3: TGTGCCAGCAGTGCGCCCCCAGACAGATTGTTTGAAAAACTGTTTTTT.

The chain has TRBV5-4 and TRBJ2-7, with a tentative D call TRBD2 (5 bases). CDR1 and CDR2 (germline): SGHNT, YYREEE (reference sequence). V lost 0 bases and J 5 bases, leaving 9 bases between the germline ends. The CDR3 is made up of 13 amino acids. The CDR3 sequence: CASSLERRNEQYV. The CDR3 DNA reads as TGTGCCAGCAGCTTGGAGAGGAGGAACGAGCAGTACGTC.

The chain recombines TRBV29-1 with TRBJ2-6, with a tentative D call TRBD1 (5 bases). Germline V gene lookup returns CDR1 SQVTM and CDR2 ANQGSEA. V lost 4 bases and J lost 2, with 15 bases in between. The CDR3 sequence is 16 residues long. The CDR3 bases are TGCAGCGTTGTGGCCAGGGCCGAAACTGGGGCCAACGTCCTGACTTTC. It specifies CSVVARAETGANVLTF.

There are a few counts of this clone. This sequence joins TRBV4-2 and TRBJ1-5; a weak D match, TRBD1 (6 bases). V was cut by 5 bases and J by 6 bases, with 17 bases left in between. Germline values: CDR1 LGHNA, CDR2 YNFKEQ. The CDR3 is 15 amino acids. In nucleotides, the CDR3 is TGTGCCAGCAGCGACGAGACAGGTGGTCCTCAGCCCCAGCATTTT. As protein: CASSDETGGPQPQHF.

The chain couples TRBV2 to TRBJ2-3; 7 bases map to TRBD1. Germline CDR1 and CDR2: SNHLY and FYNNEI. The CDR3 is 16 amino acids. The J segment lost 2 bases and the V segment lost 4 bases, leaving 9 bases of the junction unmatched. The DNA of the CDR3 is TGTGCCAGCAGTGCTGGACAGGTCATTTACACAGATACGCAGTATTTT. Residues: CASSAGQVIYTDTQYF.

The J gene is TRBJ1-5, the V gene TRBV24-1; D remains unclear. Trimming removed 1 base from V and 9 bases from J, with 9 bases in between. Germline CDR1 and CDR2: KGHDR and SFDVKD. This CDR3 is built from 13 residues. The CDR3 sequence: CATSDFGGGPQHF. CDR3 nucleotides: TGTGCCACCAGTGATTTCGGAGGTGGGCCCCAGCATTTT.

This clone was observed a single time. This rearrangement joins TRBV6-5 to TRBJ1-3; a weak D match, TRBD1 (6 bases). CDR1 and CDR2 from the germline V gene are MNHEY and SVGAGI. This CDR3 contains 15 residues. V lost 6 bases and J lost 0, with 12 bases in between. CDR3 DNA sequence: TGTGCCAGCAGGATGGGACATTTCTCTGGAAACACCATATATTTT. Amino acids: CASRMGHFSGNTIYF.

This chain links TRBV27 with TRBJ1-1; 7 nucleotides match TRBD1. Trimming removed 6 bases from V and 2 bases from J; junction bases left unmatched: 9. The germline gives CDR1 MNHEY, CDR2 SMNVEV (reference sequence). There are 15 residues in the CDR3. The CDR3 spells CASRSPGQINTEAFF. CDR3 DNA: TGTGCCAGCAGATCCCCGGGACAGATAAACACTGAAGCTTTCTTT.

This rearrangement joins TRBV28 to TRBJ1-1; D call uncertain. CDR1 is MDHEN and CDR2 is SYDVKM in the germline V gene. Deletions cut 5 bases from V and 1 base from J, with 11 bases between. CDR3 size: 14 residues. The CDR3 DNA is TGTGCCAGCAGTGAGGGTGGCGGGAACACTGAAGCTTTCTTT. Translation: CASSEGGGNTEAFF.